This T cell receptor beta chain was obtained from a study of blood T cells in healthy people across ages. This CDR3 comprises 14 residues. Germline CDR1 MNHEY, CDR2 SMNVEV (reference sequence). V lost 6 bases, J lost 9 bases, and 5 bases stayed unmatched. This clonotype has just a few counts. With a J-beta primer mix and a sample-barcoded 5' primer, a second PCR ran roughly 7 to 11 cycles. TCRdb redid the calling of the 5' RACE reads with MiXCR, one entry per CDR3 protein. The repertoire consists of around 500,000 distinct CDR3 sequences, with roughly a quarter occurring once and the leading ten covering approximately 3.6%. These data were likewise used in another study, on T cells of mothers and their children.

The chain has TRBV27 and TRBJ1-6, with 10 nucleotides matching TRBD1. The sequencing sample was made of blood. The receptor was derived from a boy aged 2 to 10 in good health. CDR3 loop: CASSRTGGGSPLHF. For the CDR3, the DNA is TGTGCCAGCAGCCGGACAGGGGGTGGTTCACCCCTCCACTTT.